The 4 T cell receptor beta chains below all came from one sample that was sequenced in a study of cytomegalovirus exposure and HLA in healthy donors. Profiled with immunoSEQ multiplex PCR; TCRdb holds only in-frame clones, not every one. This sample yields some 330,000 clones, of which 80% to 90% are seen a single time; about 0.91% belongs to the top ten. The sequenced sample consisted of PBMCs. Receptor source: a young woman in good health and CMV-seronegative.

The chain couples TRBV5-1 to TRBJ2-6, with 9 bases matching TRBD1. Trimming at V came to 3 bases and at J to 3 bases, leaving 13 bases not matched to a gene. Germline CDR1 is SGHRS and CDR2 is YFSETQ. This CDR3 is built from 19 residues. DNA of the CDR3: TGCGCCAGCAGCTCCACGTGGGGGACAGGGTACAATGGGGCCAACGTCCTGACTTTC. It encodes CASSSTWGTGYNGANVLTF.

This rearrangement joins TRBV5-4 to TRBJ2-3, with 15 bases that match TRBD2. Germline values: CDR1 SGHNT, CDR2 YYREEE (reference sequence). The CDR3 loop spans 17 amino acids. V was pared by 0 bases and J by 5 bases, with 4 bases of the junction left unmatched. CDR3 sequence: CASSLGTSGRAGDTQYF. The CDR3 DNA is TGTGCCAGCAGCTTGGGGACTAGCGGGAGGGCCGGAGATACGCAGTATTTT.

The chain employs TRBV7-8 and TRBJ2-7, with 8 positions matching TRBD2. The trim removed 5 bases at V and 7 bases at J, leaving 13 bases unmatched. The V gene's germline CDR1 is SGHVS and CDR2 FQNEAQ. The CDR3 runs to 15 residues. The chain's CDR3 is CASSPIREGLSEQYF. The CDR3 DNA sequence: TGTGCCAGCAGCCCCATTCGGGAGGGCCTAAGTGAGCAGTACTTC. The entire variable domain, with the rest obtained from reference TRBV7-8 and TRBJ2-7, is as follows: GAGVSQSPRYKVAKRGQDVALRCDPISGHVSLFWYQQALGQGPEFLTYFQNEAQLDKSGLPSDRFFAERPEGSVSTLKIQRTQQEDSAVYLCASSPIREGLSEQYFGPGTRLTVT.

This chain connects TRBV6-1 to TRBJ2-7; 7 nucleotides agree with TRBD1. The V gene's germline CDR1 is MNHNS and CDR2 SASEGT. The J segment lost 2 bases and the V segment lost 8 bases, leaving 6 bases of the junction unmatched. The CDR3 is 13 residues long. The CDR3 bases are TGTGCCAGCGGGGACAGAGGCCCCTACGAGCAGTACTTC. It is translated as CASGDRGPYEQYF.